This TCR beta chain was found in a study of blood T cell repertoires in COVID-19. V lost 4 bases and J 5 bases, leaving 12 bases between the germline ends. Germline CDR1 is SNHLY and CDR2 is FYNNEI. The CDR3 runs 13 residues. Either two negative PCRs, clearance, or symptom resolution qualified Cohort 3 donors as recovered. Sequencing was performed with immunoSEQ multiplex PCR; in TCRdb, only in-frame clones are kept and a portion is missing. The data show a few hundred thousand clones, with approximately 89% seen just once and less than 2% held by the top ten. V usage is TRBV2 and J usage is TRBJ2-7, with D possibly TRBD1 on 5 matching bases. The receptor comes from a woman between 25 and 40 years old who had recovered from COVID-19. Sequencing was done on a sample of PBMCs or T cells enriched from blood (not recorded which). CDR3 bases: TGTGCCAGCAGTGGTGACAGCACCCACGAGCAGTACTTC. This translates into CASSGDSTHEQYF.